One and the same sample provided the 7 T cell receptor beta chains below, sequenced in a study of blood T cell repertoires in COVID-19. Sequenced by immunoSEQ multiplex PCR; TCRdb stores in-frame clones only, minus some. The data show under 200,000 clones, around 83% seen once. The material sequenced was peripheral blood. These receptors were obtained from a woman in her 70s who had recovered from COVID-19.

The table lists this clone with a count of one. Within the sample, other DNA sequences also encode this same CDR3. The gene calls are TRBV12-3 or TRBV12-4 and TRBJ1-1; D is undetermined. This CDR3 is built from 13 residues. V was pared by 6 bases and J by 1 base, with 9 bases between. This chain's CDR3 is CASSLSRNTEAFF. The CDR3 DNA reads as TGTGCCAGCAGCCTCTCGCGGAACACTGAAGCTTTCTTT.

The V and J genes are TRBV19 and TRBJ2-7, with TRBD2 matching 12 bases. The CDR3 has 15 amino acids. Germline trimming cut 1 base from V and 5 bases from J; bases unmatched to any gene: 3. Germline-derived CDR1 and CDR2 are LNHDA and SQIVND (reference sequence). In nucleotides, the CDR3 is TGTGCCAGTAGTATAGGGACTAGCGGGATCGACGAGCAGTACTTC. Translated, it gives CASSIGTSGIDEQYF.

This clone has only a few counts. V and J are TRBV12-5 and TRBJ2-1; D gene uncertain. Trimming removed 4 bases from V and 0 bases from J, with 7 bases in between. CDR3 length: 14 residues. Per germline, CDR1 LGHNT and CDR2 FRNRAP. CDR3 protein: CASGSSGSYNEQFF. The CDR3 nucleotides read TGTGCTAGTGGTTCCTCGGGCTCCTACAATGAGCAGTTCTTC.

The chain carries TRBV20-1 and TRBJ2-3; TRBD1 is a possible D gene (5 bases). Per germline, CDR1 DFQATT and CDR2 SNEGSKA (reference sequence). V lost 6 bases and J lost 5, with 9 bases in between. The CDR3 totals 11 residues. In DNA, the CDR3 is TGCAGTGCCAGGGTGGGAGATACGCAGTATTTT. It translates to CSARVGDTQYF.

V gene TRBV7-2 combines with J gene TRBJ1-5; D unclear. V lost 3 bases and J 0 bases, leaving 9 bases between the germline ends. Germline CDR1 and CDR2: SGHTA and FQGNSA. The CDR3 is 15 residues long. The CDR3 spells CASSLRRDSNQPQHF. The CDR3 DNA is TGTGCCAGCAGCTTGCGGAGGGATAGCAATCAGCCCCAGCATTTT.

This clone was seen just once. The chain has TRBV7-9 and TRBJ2-7; 7 bases fit TRBD2. This CDR3 is built from 14 residues. The trim removed 4 bases at V and 0 bases at J, leaving 3 bases unmatched. CDR1 and CDR2 from the germline V gene are SEHNR and FQNEAQ (reference sequence). Here the CDR3 DNA reads TGTGCCAGCAGCTCCGGGGGGTTCTCCTACGAGCAGTACTTC. It yields the protein CASSSGGFSYEQYF.

The chain couples TRBV4-2 to TRBJ2-5; D perhaps matches TRBD1 (5 bases). The CDR3 runs to 15 residues. The germline V gene encodes CDR1 LGHNA and CDR2 YNFKEQ. Trimming took 3 bases from V and 7 from J, leaving 18 bases between them. The CDR3 is CASSQGPDVGRTQYF. The CDR3 DNA sequence: TGTGCCAGCAGCCAGGGGCCGGACGTTGGACGGACCCAGTACTTC.